This TCR beta chain was obtained from a study of long-term antiretroviral therapy in people with HIV. Overall study findings and caveats: Blood specimens, gathered between the mid-2000s and the late 2010s, were possibly obtained under older ART regimens.

Notes on this clone: Its antigen is currently unknown.

The CDR3 contains 15 residues. The V and J ends lost 8 bases and 4 bases, in that order; junction bases with no gene match: 11. The germline CDR1 and CDR2 sequences are SGHTA and FQGNSA. Version v3.0 of the immunoSEQ assay was performed at survey level. Generated by immunoSEQ multiplex PCR, the TCRdb table keeps only in-frame clones and is missing some. This sample has tens of thousands of clones; roughly 78% occur once, and the top ten carry approximately 7%. Each participant with HIV received care in the United States. Specimens carried roughly 0.95-10 million cryopreserved PBMC before DNA extraction.

This receptor was obtained from a middle-aged man with HIV. The J gene is TRBJ1-5, the V gene TRBV7-2, with 7 bases aligning to TRBD1. Sequenced here: unsorted PBMCs, sampled 0.3 years after starting antiretroviral therapy. The CDR3 here is CASGLIRDSNQPQHF. As DNA, the CDR3 is TGTGCCAGCGGACTGATCCGGGACAGTAATCAGCCCCAGCATTTT.